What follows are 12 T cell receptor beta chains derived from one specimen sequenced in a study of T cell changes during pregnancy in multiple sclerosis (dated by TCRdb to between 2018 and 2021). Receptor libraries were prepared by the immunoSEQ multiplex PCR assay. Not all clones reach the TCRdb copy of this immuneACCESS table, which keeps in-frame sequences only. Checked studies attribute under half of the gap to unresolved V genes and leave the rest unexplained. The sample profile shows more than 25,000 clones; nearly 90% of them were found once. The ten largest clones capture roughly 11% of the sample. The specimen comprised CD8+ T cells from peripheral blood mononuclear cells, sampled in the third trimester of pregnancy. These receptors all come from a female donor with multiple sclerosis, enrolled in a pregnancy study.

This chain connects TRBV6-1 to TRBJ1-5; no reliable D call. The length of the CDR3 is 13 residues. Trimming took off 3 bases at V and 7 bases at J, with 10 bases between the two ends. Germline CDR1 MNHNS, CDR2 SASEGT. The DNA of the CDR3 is TGTGCCAGCAGTGATCGGGGTAGGCAGCCCCAGCATTTT. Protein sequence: CASSDRGRQPQHF.

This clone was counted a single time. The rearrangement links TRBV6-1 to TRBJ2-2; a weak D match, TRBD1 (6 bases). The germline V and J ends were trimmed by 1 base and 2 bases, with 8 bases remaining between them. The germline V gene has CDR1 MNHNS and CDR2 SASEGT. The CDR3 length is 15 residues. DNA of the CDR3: TGTGCCAGCAGTGAAGTTGGGACAAACACCGGGGAGCTGTTTTTT. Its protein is CASSEVGTNTGELFF.

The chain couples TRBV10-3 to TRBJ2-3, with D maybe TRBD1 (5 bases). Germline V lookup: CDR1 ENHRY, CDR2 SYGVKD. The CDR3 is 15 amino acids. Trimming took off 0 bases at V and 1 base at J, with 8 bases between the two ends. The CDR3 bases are TGTGCCATCAGTGAGTCTTGGGGCCGCACAGATACGCAGTATTTT. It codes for CAISESWGRTDTQYF.

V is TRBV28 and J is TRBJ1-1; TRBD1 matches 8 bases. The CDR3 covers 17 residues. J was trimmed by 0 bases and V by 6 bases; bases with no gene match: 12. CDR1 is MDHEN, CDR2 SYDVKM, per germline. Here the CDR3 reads CASSGARTGIMNTEAFF. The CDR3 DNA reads TGTGCCAGCAGCGGGGCCCGGACAGGGATCATGAACACTGAAGCTTTCTTT.

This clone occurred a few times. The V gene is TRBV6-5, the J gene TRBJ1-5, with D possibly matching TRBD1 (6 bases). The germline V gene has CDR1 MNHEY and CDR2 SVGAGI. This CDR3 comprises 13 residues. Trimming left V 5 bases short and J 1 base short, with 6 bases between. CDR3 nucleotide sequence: TGTGCCAGCAGTCAGGGGAGCAATCAGCCCCAGCATTTT. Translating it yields CASSQGSNQPQHF.

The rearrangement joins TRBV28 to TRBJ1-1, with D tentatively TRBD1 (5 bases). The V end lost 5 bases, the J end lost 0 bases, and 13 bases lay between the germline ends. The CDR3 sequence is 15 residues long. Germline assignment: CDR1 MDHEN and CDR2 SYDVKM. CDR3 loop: CASSLLLGVNTEAFF. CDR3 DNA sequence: TGTGCCAGCAGTCTCCTTTTAGGGGTGAACACTGAAGCTTTCTTT.

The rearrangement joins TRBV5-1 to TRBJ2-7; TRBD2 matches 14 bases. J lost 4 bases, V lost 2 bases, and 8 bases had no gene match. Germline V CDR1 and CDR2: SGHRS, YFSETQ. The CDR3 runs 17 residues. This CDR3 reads CASSFRTSGRTSYEQYF. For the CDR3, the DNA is TGCGCCAGCAGCTTCAGGACTAGCGGGAGGACATCGTACGAGCAGTACTTC.

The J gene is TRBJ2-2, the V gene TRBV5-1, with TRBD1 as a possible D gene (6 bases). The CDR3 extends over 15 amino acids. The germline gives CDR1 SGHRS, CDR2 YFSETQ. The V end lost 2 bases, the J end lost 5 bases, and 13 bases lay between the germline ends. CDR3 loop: CASSFTQGRTGELFF. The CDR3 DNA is TGCGCCAGCAGCTTCACACAGGGACGGACCGGGGAGCTGTTTTTT.

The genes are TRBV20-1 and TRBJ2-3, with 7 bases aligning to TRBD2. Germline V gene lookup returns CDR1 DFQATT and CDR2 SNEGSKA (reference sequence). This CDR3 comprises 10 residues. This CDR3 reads CRLPGGTQYF. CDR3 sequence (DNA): TGCAGGCTGCCCGGGGGGACGCAGTATTTT.

CDR3: CASSLKDRGLVYEQYF. The CDR3 DNA reads TGTGCCAGCAGCTTGAAGGACAGGGGCCTAGTCTACGAGCAGTACTTC. The gene calls are TRBV7-9 and TRBJ2-7; 9 bases align to TRBD1. V lost 3 bases, J lost 3 bases, and 9 bases stayed unmatched. This CDR3 region has 16 residues. CDR1 is SEHNR, CDR2 FQNEAQ, per germline (reference sequence).

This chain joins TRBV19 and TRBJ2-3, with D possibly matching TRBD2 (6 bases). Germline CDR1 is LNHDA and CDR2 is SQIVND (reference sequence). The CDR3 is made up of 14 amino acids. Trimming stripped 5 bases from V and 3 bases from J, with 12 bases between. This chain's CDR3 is CASSAELATDTQYF. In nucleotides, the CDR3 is TGTGCCAGTAGTGCAGAACTAGCTACAGATACGCAGTATTTT. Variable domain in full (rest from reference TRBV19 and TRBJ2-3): DGGITQSPKYLFRKEGQNVTLSCEQNLNHDAMYWYRQDPGQGLRLIYYSQIVNDFQKGDIAEGYSVSREKKESFPLTVTSAQKNPTAFYLCASSAELATDTQYFGPGTRLTVL.

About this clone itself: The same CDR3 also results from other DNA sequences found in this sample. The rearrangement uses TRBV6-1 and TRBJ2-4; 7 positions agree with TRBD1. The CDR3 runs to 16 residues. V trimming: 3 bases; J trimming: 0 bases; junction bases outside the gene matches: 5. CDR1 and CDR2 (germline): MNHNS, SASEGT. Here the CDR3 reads CASSERQGLAKNIQYF. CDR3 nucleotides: TGTGCCAGCAGTGAGCGACAGGGCTTAGCCAAAAACATTCAGTACTTC.